One and the same sample provided the 29 T cell receptor beta chains below, sequenced in a study of early T cells in non-severe SARS-CoV-2 infection (dated by TCRdb to 2020 to 2023). The library was obtained by 5' RACE. Instrument used: NextSeq 500. Clones were called with MiXCR by TCRdb after fastp trimmed the public reads at Q25, and only in-frame beta chains were retained. Identical CDR3 protein sequences are pooled into one entry, listed with their most common genes and DNA. The sample data list 28,000 or so distinct CDR3 sequences, and 3.9% of these were observed just once. The ten largest clonotypes hold around 8.5% of the sample. The sample consisted of whole blood. Receptors originate from an adult who was a healthcare worker with PCR-confirmed SARS-CoV-2 infection or an uninfected control (not recorded which).

This clonotype was recorded at least ten times. The chain links TRBV6-1 to TRBJ2-1; D uncertain. This CDR3 is 15 amino acids long. CDR1 and CDR2 from the germline V gene are MNHNS and SASEGT. V dropped 4 bases and J dropped 0 bases, with 10 bases sitting between them. CDR3 in amino acids: CASSAIGHSYNEQFF. The CDR3 DNA follows: TGTGCCAGCAGTGCTATCGGCCACTCCTACAATGAGCAGTTCTTC.

This clonotype has ten or more counts. This rearrangement joins TRBV7-2 to TRBJ2-4; TRBD2 is a possible D gene (7 bases). V lost 1 base and J 12 bases, leaving 19 bases between the germline ends. CDR1 is SGHTA, CDR2 FQGNSA, per germline. The CDR3 is 15 amino acids. The CDR3 loop is CASSLETGGGTTQYF. As DNA, the CDR3 is TGTGCCAGCAGCTTAGAGACCGGCGGGGGCACCACTCAGTACTTC. The whole variable domain, filled in from reference TRBV7-2 and TRBJ2-4, reads GAGVSQSPSNKVTEKGKDVELRCDPISGHTALYWYRQSLGQGLEFLIYFQGNSAPDKSGLPSDRFSAERTGGSVSTLTIQRTQQEDSAVYLCASSLETGGGTTQYFGAGTRLSVL.

This clonotype was found many times. This chain joins TRBV7-2 and TRBJ2-1; D ambiguous. In germline, CDR1 is SGHTA, CDR2 FQGNSA. The V end was cut by 4 bases, the J end by 2 bases, with 9 bases between. The CDR3 loop spans 14 amino acids. The CDR3 loop is CASSSPRTYNEQFF. The CDR3 coding sequence is TGTGCCAGCAGCTCCCCTAGAACCTACAATGAGCAGTTCTTC.

This clonotype was recorded at least ten times. The V gene is TRBV29-1, the J gene TRBJ1-1; 7 nucleotides align to TRBD1. The CDR3 is made up of 15 amino acids. Germline lookup yields CDR1 SQVTM and CDR2 ANQGSEA. J was trimmed by 0 bases and V by 7 bases; bases with no gene match: 11. Written as DNA, the CDR3 is TGCAGCGCCGTGGGACAGTTAGGGGTGAACACTGAAGCTTTCTTT. It codes for CSAVGQLGVNTEAFF.

This clonotype appeared many times. The gene calls are TRBV5-1 and TRBJ2-3; D not certain. Trimming stripped 0 bases from V and 4 bases from J, with 12 bases between. The germline gives CDR1 SGHRS, CDR2 YFSETQ. This CDR3 contains 15 residues. This chain's CDR3 is CASSLGQNAPDTQYF. CDR3 coding DNA: TGCGCCAGCAGCTTGGGTCAAAACGCCCCAGATACGCAGTATTTT.

This clonotype appeared many times. This chain joins TRBV7-2 and TRBJ2-6, with D perhaps matching TRBD1 (6 bases). Trimming removed 1 base at V and 2 bases at J, with 9 bases between. Germline assignment: CDR1 SGHTA and CDR2 FQGNSA. The CDR3 runs to 16 residues. The CDR3 spells CASSLGRGAGANVLTF. The DNA of the CDR3 is TGTGCCAGCAGCTTAGGCAGGGGCGCTGGGGCCAACGTCCTGACTTTC. The whole variable domain, filled in from reference TRBV7-2 and TRBJ2-6, reads GAGVSQSPSNKVTEKGKDVELRCDPISGHTALYWYRQSLGQGLEFLIYFQGNSAPDKSGLPSDRFSAERTGGSVSTLTIQRTQQEDSAVYLCASSLGRGAGANVLTFGAGSRLTVL.

This clonotype was seen at least ten times. The chain links TRBV19 to TRBJ2-3; a possible D gene is TRBD2 (5 bases). From germline, CDR1 is LNHDA and CDR2 SQIVND (reference sequence). The germline V and J ends were trimmed by 5 bases and 3 bases, with 9 bases remaining between them. The CDR3 is 13 amino acids. The CDR3 DNA is TGTGCCAGTAGTTCGGGGTCAACAGATACGCAGTATTTT. It specifies CASSSGSTDTQYF. The full variable domain, with the rest looked up from reference TRBV19 and TRBJ2-3, is DGGITQSPKYLFRKEGQNVTLSCEQNLNHDAMYWYRQDPGQGLRLIYYSQIVNDFQKGDIAEGYSVSREKKESFPLTVTSAQKNPTAFYLCASSSGSTDTQYFGPGTRLTVL.

This clonotype has ten or more counts. The genes are TRBV19 and TRBJ2-3; 8 nucleotides line up with TRBD2. Germline CDR1 is LNHDA and CDR2 is SQIVND (reference sequence). J lost 6 bases, V lost 7 bases, and 15 bases had no gene match. The CDR3 is 16 amino acids. This CDR3 is CASMTAGGRFGDTQYF. Written as DNA, the CDR3 is TGTGCCAGTATGACGGCCGGCGGGAGGTTTGGTGATACGCAGTATTTT.

This clonotype was seen repeatedly, ten times or more. V and J are TRBV15 and TRBJ1-2; no clear D gene. V lost 0 bases and J lost 4, with 9 bases in between. Germline lookup yields CDR1 LNHNV and CDR2 YYDKDF (reference sequence). The CDR3 covers 14 residues. Here the CDR3 DNA reads TGTGCCACCAGCAGAGATACGGACGGCTATGGCTACACCTTC. This sequence encodes CATSRDTDGYGYTF.

This clonotype was observed many times. CDR3 sequence: CSADAGQGVTNYGYTF. For the CDR3, the DNA is TGCAGTGCTGACGCGGGACAGGGGGTGACTAACTATGGCTACACCTTC. The rearrangement links TRBV20-1 to TRBJ1-2, with 11 bases aligning to TRBD1. The CDR3 is 16 amino acids. Trimming at V came to 5 bases and at J to 0 bases, leaving 8 bases not matched to a gene. Germline values: CDR1 DFQATT, CDR2 SNEGSKA (reference sequence).

This clonotype was recorded many times. CDR3 in amino acids: CASTRTGGRSTDTQYF. As DNA, the CDR3 is TGTGCCAGTACCCGGACAGGGGGCAGAAGCACAGATACGCAGTATTTT. The V call is TRBV19, the J call TRBJ2-3; 11 positions agree with TRBD1. Germline trimming cut 7 bases from V and 0 bases from J; bases unmatched to any gene: 6. This CDR3 region has 16 residues. The germline V gene encodes CDR1 LNHDA and CDR2 SQIVND (reference sequence).

This clonotype was observed at least ten times. CDR3 sequence: CASSRGVYNQPQHF. CDR3 nucleotides: TGTGCCAGCAGTAGGGGGGTCTACAATCAGCCCCAGCATTTT. The chain links TRBV2 to TRBJ1-5; a weak D match, TRBD1 (6 bases). The CDR3 contains 14 residues. CDR1 and CDR2 (germline): SNHLY, FYNNEI. Trimming shortened V by 5 bases and J by 3 bases, and 11 bases separated the two germline ends.

In this sample, this clonotype turned up many times. This chain connects TRBV14 to TRBJ2-3, with D unclear. The CDR3 length is 16 residues. Trimming cost V 1 base and J 0 bases, with 11 bases left between them. Germline CDR1 reads SGHDN; CDR2 reads FVKESK. Written as DNA, the CDR3 is TGTGCCAGCAGCCAAGGAGGATGGCTGAGCACAGATACGCAGTATTTT. It translates to CASSQGGWLSTDTQYF. Full variable domain (rest looked up from reference TRBV14 and TRBJ2-3): EAGVTQFPSHSVIEKGQTVTLRCDPISGHDNLYWYRRVMGKEIKFLLHFVKESKQDESGMPNNRFLAERTGGTYSTLKVQPAELEDSGVYFCASSQGGWLSTDTQYFGPGTRLTVL.

This clonotype was counted between two and nine times. The chain couples TRBV7-2 to TRBJ2-5, with unresolved D. Germline-derived CDR1 and CDR2 are SGHTA and FQGNSA. The CDR3 covers 14 residues. Between the trimmed V and J ends, which lost 5 bases and 5 bases, there was a span of 15 bases. The DNA for the CDR3 is TGTGCCAGCAGCCCCCTCGGAGCGTACGAGACCCAGTACTTC. This gives the protein CASSPLGAYETQYF.

At least ten counts were recorded for this clonotype. V and J are TRBV6-2 or TRBV6-3 and TRBJ1-2, with 8 nucleotides matching TRBD1. The V segment lost 6 bases and the J segment 7 bases; nucleotides outside the gene matches: 7. There are 13 residues in the CDR3. Per germline, CDR1 MNHEY and CDR2 SVGEGT. The CDR3 sequence is CASRSTGVGGYTF. The CDR3 DNA reads TGTGCCAGCAGATCGACAGGGGTAGGTGGCTACACCTTC.

This clonotype was observed many times. The V gene is TRBV2, the J gene TRBJ2-7; possibly TRBD1 for D (6 bases). V gave up 5 bases and J gave up 12 bases, with 26 bases separating them. The CDR3 runs 15 residues. Germline V CDR1 and CDR2: SNHLY, FYNNEI. The CDR3 spells CASSSPDRDYDKGYF. In DNA form, the CDR3 reads TGTGCCAGCAGTTCCCCGGACAGAGATTATGATAAGGGGTACTTC.

This clonotype was seen repeatedly, ten times or more. This chain connects TRBV3-2 to TRBJ2-2; TRBD1 is the table's D call, not checked against the DNA. TRBV3-2 is listed as a pseudogene. This CDR3 comprises 17 residues. Here the CDR3 reads CARGPARGDDDTGELFF. CDR3 nucleotides: TGTGCCAGAGGCCCCGCGAGAGGGGATGATGACACCGGGGAGCTGTTTTTT.

In its sample, this clonotype is medium-sized (0.01 to 0.1%). This chain uses TRBV7-9 with TRBJ2-7, with TRBD1 matching over 8 bases. The junction had 2 bases not matched to a gene; V was cut back by 1 base and J by 3 bases. Germline values: CDR1 SEHNR, CDR2 FQNEAQ (reference sequence). The CDR3 has 14 amino acids. The CDR3 DNA sequence: TGTGCCAGCAGCTTAGTACAGGGGGACTACGAGCAGTACTTC. It yields the protein CASSLVQGDYEQYF.

This clonotype was recorded at least ten times. The rearrangement links TRBV5-1 to TRBJ2-1; 12 bases align to TRBD2. J gave up 2 bases and V 4 bases, and 4 bases lay outside the gene matches. Germline values: CDR1 SGHRS, CDR2 YFSETQ. The CDR3 is 16 amino acids. The CDR3 is CASSRTSGNPYNEQFF. Here the CDR3 DNA reads TGCGCCAGCAGCCGGACTAGCGGGAACCCCTACAATGAGCAGTTCTTC.

Ten or more counts support this clonotype. The rearrangement links TRBV21-1 to TRBJ2-5; TRBD2, the D gene given by the table, was not confirmed from the DNA. TRBV21-1 represents a pseudogene. CDR3 size: 16 residues. The CDR3 coding sequence is TGTGCCAGCAGCAAAATCGTTTCTAGCGGGAAGGAGACCCAGTACTTC. It is translated as CASSKIVSSGKETQYF.

This chain uses TRBV19 with TRBJ1-6; 7 bases are shared with TRBD1. The ends lost 5 bases at V and 1 base at J; junction bases unmatched: 8. Germline loops: CDR1 LNHDA, CDR2 SQIVND (reference sequence). The CDR3 has 17 residues. This CDR3 reads CASSSPPGQSYNSPLHF. In DNA, the CDR3 is TGTGCCAGTAGTTCACCGCCGGGACAGTCCTATAATTCACCCCTCCACTTT.

The chain uses TRBV7-9 and TRBJ2-3; 9 bases are a match to TRBD2. Trimming removed 1 base from V and 1 base from J; junction bases left unmatched: 0. The CDR3 contains 15 residues. CDR1 and CDR2 from the germline V gene are SEHNR and FQNEAQ (reference sequence). In DNA form, the CDR3 reads TGTGCCAGCAGCTTAGGGACTAGCGGCACAGATACGCAGTATTTT. It yields the protein CASSLGTSGTDTQYF.

The table lists this clonotype with many counts. V is TRBV19 and J is TRBJ2-7; possibly TRBD2 for D (7 bases). CDR3 size: 15 residues. V was shortened by 3 bases and J by 0 bases, with 12 bases between the two germline ends. The germline V gene has CDR1 LNHDA and CDR2 SQIVND (reference sequence). CDR3 in amino acids: CASSIPGGLSYEQYF. The CDR3 DNA is TGTGCCAGTAGTATCCCCGGGGGGCTCTCCTACGAGCAGTACTTC.

This clonotype was found many times. The DNA for the CDR3 is TGCGCCAGCAGGACCTCGACAGGATTTTTGAACACCGGGGAGCTGTTTTTT. Its protein is CASRTSTGFLNTGELFF. This rearrangement joins TRBV10-2 to TRBJ2-2; D perhaps matches TRBD1 (6 bases). CDR1 and CDR2 from the germline V gene are WSHSY and SAAADI. V lost 6 bases and J 1 base, leaving 18 bases between the germline ends. The CDR3 is 17 residues long.

This clonotype was detected ten times or more. The genes are TRBV3-1 and TRBJ2-3; the D is unclear. The CDR3 has 16 residues. CDR1 is LGHDT and CDR2 is YNNKEL in the germline V gene (reference sequence). Trimming took off 4 bases at V and 2 bases at J, with 16 bases between the two ends. In nucleotides, the CDR3 is TGTGCCAGCAGCCTACAAGCCAGCGCCCTCACAGATACGCAGTATTTT. It specifies CASSLQASALTDTQYF.

This clonotype was counted only a few times. The chain carries TRBV20-1 and TRBJ2-7; 7 nucleotides line up with TRBD1. J gave up 2 bases and V 3 bases, and 4 bases lay outside the gene matches. The CDR3 length is 13 residues. The V gene's germline CDR1 is DFQATT and CDR2 SNEGSKA (reference sequence). The CDR3 coding sequence is TGCAGTGCTAGGAGGACAGGACCCTACGAGCAGTACTTC. Protein sequence: CSARRTGPYEQYF.

This chain uses TRBV19 with TRBJ2-7; no firm D call. Between the trimmed V and J ends, which lost 7 bases and 0 bases, there was a span of 7 bases. Per the germline V gene, CDR1 is LNHDA and CDR2 is SQIVND (reference sequence). The CDR3 is 12 residues long. CDR3 in amino acids: CASMGYSYEQYF. The CDR3, as DNA: TGTGCCAGTATGGGTTACTCCTACGAGCAGTACTTC. Using reference TRBV19 and TRBJ2-7 for the parts outside the CDR3, the full variable domain is DGGITQSPKYLFRKEGQNVTLSCEQNLNHDAMYWYRQDPGQGLRLIYYSQIVNDFQKGDIAEGYSVSREKKESFPLTVTSAQKNPTAFYLCASMGYSYEQYFGPGTRLTVT.

Many counts were recorded for this clonotype. The rearrangement joins TRBV29-1 to TRBJ2-3; possible D gene TRBD2, 7 bases. Germline V lookup: CDR1 SQVTM, CDR2 ANQGSEA. The V and J ends lost 7 bases and 3 bases respectively, with 14 bases between them. CDR3 size: 13 residues. CDR3 sequence: CSEGGGGTDTQYF. The CDR3 DNA follows: TGCAGCGAGGGGGGGGGCGGAACAGATACGCAGTATTTT.

In its sample, this clonotype was seen many times. This chain uses TRBV7-2 with TRBJ2-1; 7 bases agree with TRBD1. Germline loops: CDR1 SGHTA, CDR2 FQGNSA. V shed 6 bases, J shed 4 bases, and the junction held 6 bases outside the gene matches. The CDR3 length is 14 residues. The CDR3 DNA follows: TGTGCCAGCAGTCCATCGGGACAGTACAATGAGCAGTTCTTC. This translates into CASSPSGQYNEQFF. The variable domain in full, completed from reference TRBV7-2 and TRBJ2-1, reads GAGVSQSPSNKVTEKGKDVELRCDPISGHTALYWYRQSLGQGLEFLIYFQGNSAPDKSGLPSDRFSAERTGGSVSTLTIQRTQQEDSAVYLCASSPSGQYNEQFFGPGTRLTVL.